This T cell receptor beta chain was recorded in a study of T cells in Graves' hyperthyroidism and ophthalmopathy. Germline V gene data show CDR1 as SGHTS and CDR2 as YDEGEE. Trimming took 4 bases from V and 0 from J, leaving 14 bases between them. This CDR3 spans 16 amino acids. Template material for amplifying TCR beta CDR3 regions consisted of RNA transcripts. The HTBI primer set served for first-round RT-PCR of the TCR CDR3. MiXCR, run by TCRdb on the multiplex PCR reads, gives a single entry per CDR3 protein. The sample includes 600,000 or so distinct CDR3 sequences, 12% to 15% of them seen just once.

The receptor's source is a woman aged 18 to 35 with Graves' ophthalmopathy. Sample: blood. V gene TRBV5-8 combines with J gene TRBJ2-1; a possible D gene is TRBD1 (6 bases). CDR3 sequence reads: CASSARGLFSYNEQFF. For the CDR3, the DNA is TGTGCCAGCAGCGCCAGGGGCCTCTTCTCCTACAATGAGCAGTTCTTC.